These 17 T cell receptor beta chains originate from one sample sequenced in a study of vaccination and CD4 T cells after COVID-19. Indicated treatment: roughly 10-day PBMC culture with coronavirus spike peptide pools or control peptides (ViraFEST assay). No antigen has been assigned to these receptors. Scientists ran DNA taken from cultured CD4+ T cells through the Oncomine TCR Beta short-read assay for sequencing. MiXCR, applied by TCRdb to the PCR reads, yields one record per CDR3 protein. The sample has about 16,000 distinct CDR3 sequences; roughly 50% are singletons. The sequencing here drew on CD4+ T cells from blood, cultured in vitro, taken before SARS-CoV-2 vaccination. Source of these receptors: a human donor who had recovered from COVID-19.

V and J are TRBV2 and TRBJ2-3; possibly TRBD1 or TRBD2 for D (5 bases each). V lost 6 bases, J lost 6 bases, and 19 bases lay in between. Germline V gene data show CDR1 as SNHLY and CDR2 as FYNNEI. CDR3 length: 15 amino acids. The CDR3 loop reads CASRPGTEHKDTQYF. The CDR3 coding sequence is TGTGCCAGCAGGCCCGGGACGGAGCACAAGGATACGCAGTATTTT.

This clonotype turned up a few times. The chain links TRBV20-1 to TRBJ1-1; D is uncertain. The germline gives CDR1 DFQATT, CDR2 SNEGSKA (reference sequence). This CDR3 comprises 15 residues. Trimming took 3 bases from V and 2 from J, leaving 16 bases between them. The CDR3 DNA reads TGCAGTGCTAGTTCCCCCCTTACAGCCAACACTGAAGCTTTCTTT. Its translation is CSASSPLTANTEAFF.

This rearrangement joins TRBV11-2 to TRBJ1-1; no definite D call. This CDR3 region has 13 residues. V shed 5 bases and J shed 2 bases, with 9 bases lying between them. Germline V gives CDR1 SGHAT, CDR2 FQNNGV. CDR3 DNA: TGTGCCAGCAGCCCCGTCCTCAACACTGAAGCTTTCTTT. Translation: CASSPVLNTEAFF.

This clonotype was found a few times. This chain connects TRBV7-3 to TRBJ1-5; D ambiguous. This CDR3 is 13 amino acids long. Germline V gene sequence: CDR1 SGHTA, CDR2 FQGTGA. V shed 0 bases and J shed 5 bases, with 5 bases lying between them. For the CDR3, the DNA is TGTGCCAGCAGCTTAACGCGGGATCAGCCCCAGCATTTT. This gives the protein CASSLTRDQPQHF.

J is TRBJ1-1 and V is TRBV7-8; D not certain. From germline, CDR1 is SGHVS and CDR2 FQNEAQ. V shed 4 bases and J shed 3 bases, with 12 bases lying between them. CDR3 length: 14 amino acids. CDR3 in amino acids: CASSSGVGDTEAFF. The CDR3 DNA reads TGTGCCAGCAGCTCCGGGGTTGGCGACACTGAAGCTTTCTTT.

CDR3 bases: TGTGCCAGCAGTAGGACAGGGGGTACCAATCAGCCCCAGCATTTT. Protein product: CASSRTGGTNQPQHF. V and J are TRBV6-1 and TRBJ1-5; 10 positions match TRBD1. The ends lost 5 bases at V and 3 bases at J; junction bases unmatched: 4. The CDR3 runs 15 residues. The germline V gene encodes CDR1 MNHNS and CDR2 SASEGT.

The table lists this clonotype with a few counts. The chain uses TRBV10-3 and TRBJ1-6; D remains ambiguous. Germline V gene lookup returns CDR1 ENHRY and CDR2 SYGVKD. The CDR3 consists of 14 residues. Trimming took off 11 bases at V and 13 bases at J, with 24 bases between the two ends. The CDR3 loop reads CAAHETRGIGPLHF. The CDR3 DNA sequence: TGTGCCGCGCATGAGACCCGCGGGATAGGCCCCCTCCACTTT.

The chain couples TRBV20-1 to TRBJ2-5; D not resolved. V lost 0 bases and J 5 bases, leaving 16 bases between the germline ends. Germline V gives CDR1 DFQATT, CDR2 SNEGSKA (reference sequence). The CDR3 loop spans 15 amino acids. Here the CDR3 reads CSARDLPTMRETQYF. CDR3 coding DNA: TGCAGTGCTAGAGATCTTCCCACGATGAGGGAGACCCAGTACTTC.

The chain has TRBV6-2 or TRBV6-3 and TRBJ2-7; unclear D gene. V lost 6 bases to trimming and J lost 8 bases, with 14 bases between them. The V gene's germline CDR1 is MNHEY and CDR2 SVGEGT. The CDR3 contains 12 residues. The CDR3 protein is CASSWTFRQQYF. DNA for the CDR3: TGTGCCAGCAGCTGGACCTTTCGACAGCAGTACTTC.

This clonotype was found a few times. V usage is TRBV20-1 and J usage is TRBJ2-3; D not resolved. This CDR3 contains 10 residues. Germline CDR1 reads DFQATT; CDR2 reads SNEGSKA (reference sequence). The CDR3 spells CSGGTDTQYF. The CDR3 nucleotides read TGCTCAGGTGGGACAGATACGCAGTATTTT.

This chain connects TRBV6-1 to TRBJ2-6; D assignment may be TRBD1 or TRBD2 (5 bases each). Germline V gene data show CDR1 as MNHNS and CDR2 as SASEGT. This CDR3 spans 16 amino acids. Trimming took 3 bases from V and 0 from J, leaving 9 bases between them. The CDR3 protein is CASSDRAGSGANVLTF. CDR3 coding DNA: TGTGCCAGCAGTGACAGGGCGGGCTCTGGGGCCAACGTCCTGACTTTC.

This clonotype has a handful of counts. The chain carries TRBV6-1 and TRBJ2-7; possible D gene TRBD2, 6 bases. This CDR3 contains 14 residues. Between the trimmed V and J ends, which lost 6 bases and 4 bases, there was a span of 16 bases. In germline, CDR1 is MNHNS, CDR2 SASEGT. The CDR3 is CASRKAGAGYEQYF. The DNA for the CDR3 is TGTGCCAGCAGAAAAGCGGGTGCTGGGTACGAGCAGTACTTC.

The rearrangement uses TRBV25-1 and TRBJ2-2, with 15 bases aligning to TRBD2. Unmatched junction bases numbered 11, after V lost 3 bases and J lost 6 bases. Germline V gene sequence: CDR1 MGHDK, CDR2 SYGVNS. The CDR3 runs 19 residues. The CDR3 DNA sequence: TGTGCCAGCAGTGAGCATTCCTGGACTAGCGGGAGGGAGGCCGGGGAGCTGTTTTTT. It yields the protein CASSEHSWTSGREAGELFF.

V usage is TRBV6-4 and J usage is TRBJ2-1; 13 nucleotides align to TRBD2. The CDR3 covers 16 residues. The ends lost 4 bases at V and 4 bases at J; junction bases unmatched: 4. CDR1 is MRHNA, CDR2 SNTAGT, per germline. The CDR3 is CASSGLAGGKYNEQFF. CDR3 coding DNA: TGTGCCAGCAGTGGACTAGCGGGGGGAAAGTACAATGAGCAGTTCTTC.

This clonotype was counted a few times. This chain joins TRBV27 and TRBJ1-2, with 7 bases fitting TRBD1. There are 12 residues in the CDR3. Germline V gene sequence: CDR1 MNHEY, CDR2 SMNVEV (reference sequence). Germline trimming cut 5 bases from V and 8 bases from J; bases unmatched to any gene: 5. CDR3 sequence: CASSQGGVGYTF. The CDR3 nucleotides are TGTGCCAGCAGTCAGGGGGGAGTGGGCTACACCTTC.

The J gene is TRBJ1-5, the V gene TRBV12-3 or TRBV12-4; perhaps TRBD1 as D (6 bases). With 4 bases removed from V and 3 bases from J, the gap between germline ends came to 10 bases. There are 14 residues in the CDR3. CDR3 coding DNA: TGTGCCAGCAGTTCACAGGGCTACAATCAGCCCCAGCATTTT. Encoded protein: CASSSQGYNQPQHF.

The chain joins TRBV19 to TRBJ1-3, with D hard to call. Trimming cost V 3 bases and J 3 bases, with 6 bases left between them. Per germline, CDR1 LNHDA and CDR2 SQIVND (reference sequence). The CDR3 extends over 13 amino acids. As DNA, the CDR3 is TGTGCCAGTAGTATCGTCGATGGAAACACCATATATTTT. Its protein is CASSIVDGNTIYF.